Below are 18 T cell receptor beta chains sequenced from a single sample in a study of T cell responses to AZD1222 COVID-19 vaccine listed by TCRdb under 2021. Library generation was performed with the immunoSEQ multiplex PCR assay. Not all clones reach the TCRdb copy of this immuneACCESS table, which keeps in-frame sequences only. Checked studies attribute under half of the gap to unresolved V genes and leave the rest unexplained. This sample comprises tens of thousands of clones, approximately 78% of them detected only once. The top ten hold about 21% of the sample. The sample's time point label, in plain terms: baseline before first vaccination. The input for sequencing was peripheral blood, taken on day 0 of AZD1222 vaccination. These receptors were obtained from an adult in good health.

This rearrangement joins TRBV5-6 to TRBJ2-7; D might be TRBD2 (6 bases). The V end was cut by 3 bases, the J end by 3 bases, with 16 bases between. This CDR3 has 15 residues. CDR1 is SGHDT, CDR2 YYEEEE, per germline. CDR3 in amino acids: CASSSLGDLIYEQYF. In nucleotides, the CDR3 is TGTGCCAGCAGCTCCCTCGGGGACTTAATCTACGAGCAGTACTTC.

The sample holds a few counts of this clone. The gene calls are TRBV29-1 and TRBJ2-5; the D gene is possibly TRBD2 (6 bases). Trimming pared 1 base from V and 5 bases from J, leaving 14 bases between. This CDR3 region has 14 residues. The germline V gene encodes CDR1 SQVTM and CDR2 ANQGSEA. The CDR3 nucleotides are TGCAGCGTTGAAGGGAGGGGTGGGGAGGAGACCCAGTACTTC. Translation gives CSVEGRGGEETQYF.

The chain couples TRBV29-1 to TRBJ2-5, with 8 bases identical to TRBD2. J was trimmed by 3 bases and V by 1 base; bases with no gene match: 19. Germline lookup yields CDR1 SQVTM and CDR2 ANQGSEA. The CDR3 contains 19 residues. The CDR3 spells CSVEGSIGGVHLPKETQYF. Written as DNA, the CDR3 is TGCAGCGTTGAAGGCTCCATCGGGGGGGTACACCTGCCCAAAGAGACCCAGTACTTC. Full variable domain (rest looked up from reference TRBV29-1 and TRBJ2-5): SAVISQKPSRDICQRGTSLTIQCQVDSQVTMMFWYRQQPGQSLTLIATANQGSEATYESGFVIDKFPISRPNLTFSTLTVSNMSPEDSSIYLCSVEGSIGGVHLPKETQYFGPGTRLLVL.

This rearrangement joins TRBV5-4 to TRBJ2-4; D perhaps matches TRBD1 (6 bases). The V end lost 4 bases, the J end lost 3 bases, and 17 bases lay between the germline ends. The CDR3 covers 16 residues. Germline CDR1 is SGHNT and CDR2 is YYREEE (reference sequence). CDR3 protein: CASSENTGFSKNIQYF. Written as DNA, the CDR3 is TGTGCCAGCAGCGAGAATACAGGGTTTAGCAAAAACATTCAGTACTTC.

The chain joins TRBV19 to TRBJ2-5; 8 nucleotides agree with TRBD1. This CDR3 has 14 residues. Germline V gives CDR1 LNHDA, CDR2 SQIVND (reference sequence). The junction had 5 bases not matched to a gene; V was cut back by 3 bases and J by 5 bases. The CDR3 DNA follows: TGTGCCAGTAGTATCTCAGGGGGCGTGGAGACCCAGTACTTC. This gives the protein CASSISGGVETQYF. The full variable domain, in which reference TRBV19 and TRBJ2-5 provide the parts outside the CDR3, is DGGITQSPKYLFRKEGQNVTLSCEQNLNHDAMYWYRQDPGQGLRLIYYSQIVNDFQKGDIAEGYSVSREKKESFPLTVTSAQKNPTAFYLCASSISGGVETQYFGPGTRLLVL.

This clone was found once. V and J are TRBV19 and TRBJ1-5; no definite D call. CDR1 and CDR2 from the germline V gene are LNHDA and SQIVND (reference sequence). The CDR3 runs 13 residues. The V end was cut by 5 bases, the J end by 1 base, with 6 bases between. CDR3 loop: CASSFRSNQPQHF. Here the CDR3 DNA reads TGTGCCAGTAGTTTCAGGAGCAATCAGCCCCAGCATTTT.

This clone was seen just once. The chain is built from TRBV7-9 and TRBJ1-2; D gene uncertain. Germline lookup yields CDR1 SEHNR and CDR2 FQNEAQ (reference sequence). This CDR3 spans 15 amino acids. Trimming cost V 4 bases and J 6 bases, with 18 bases left between them. CDR3 sequence: CASSYPRPRKNGYTF. CDR3 bases: TGTGCCAGCAGCTACCCTCGACCCCGAAAGAATGGCTACACCTTC.

The chain couples TRBV28 to TRBJ2-7; D is uncertain. CDR3 length: 14 residues. Per germline, CDR1 MDHEN and CDR2 SYDVKM. Trimming pared 4 bases from V and 4 bases from J, leaving 14 bases between. CDR3 protein: CASSSHSLSYEQYF. The CDR3 DNA is TGTGCCAGCAGTTCCCATTCCCTCTCATACGAGCAGTACTTC.

The rearrangement joins TRBV7-8 to TRBJ1-4; 9 bases are shared with TRBD1. After removal of 1 base from V and 8 bases from J, the junction contained 5 bases not matched to a gene. Germline V lookup: CDR1 SGHVS, CDR2 FQNEAQ. The CDR3 totals 15 residues. The CDR3 nucleotides are TGTGCCAGCAGCTTAGAGGGACAGGGTTCCGAAAAACTGTTTTTT. Amino acid sequence: CASSLEGQGSEKLFF.

This clone has only a few counts. CDR3 DNA: TGTGCCAGCAGTTATTCTAACAGGGGCAACTATGGCTACACCTTC. Residues: CASSYSNRGNYGYTF. The rearrangement joins TRBV6-2 or TRBV6-3 to TRBJ1-2; 7 bases align to TRBD1. The V segment lost 3 bases and the J segment 2 bases; nucleotides outside the gene matches: 6. The CDR3 contains 15 residues. The V gene's germline CDR1 is MNHEY and CDR2 SVGEGT.

The V call is TRBV3-1 (or the pseudogene TRBV3-2), the J call TRBJ2-1, with 10 positions matching TRBD2. CDR3 length: 16 residues. The germline gives CDR1 LGHDT, CDR2 YNNKEL (reference sequence). The V segment lost 4 bases and the J segment 3 bases; nucleotides outside the gene matches: 6. CDR3 protein: CASSLSSGSNYNEQFF. CDR3 sequence (DNA): TGTGCCAGCAGCCTTTCTAGCGGGAGTAACTACAATGAGCAGTTCTTC.

DNA of the CDR3: TGTGCCAGCAGCTCCCAACCGGGGCGAAACACCGGGGAGCTGTTTTTT. Amino acid sequence: CASSSQPGRNTGELFF. The chain carries TRBV7-9 and TRBJ2-2, with D perhaps TRBD1 or TRBD2 (5 bases each). Trimming pared 4 bases from V and 2 bases from J, leaving 14 bases between. The germline CDR1 and CDR2 sequences are SEHNR and FQNEAQ (reference sequence). The CDR3 length is 16 residues.

The chain recombines TRBV10-2 with TRBJ2-2, with 11 bases aligning to TRBD2. V shed 6 bases and J 4 bases; nucleotides not matched to a gene: 10. The CDR3 has 17 residues. Germline values: CDR1 WSHSY, CDR2 SAAADI. The CDR3 sequence is CASRPLPGLAATGELFF. For the CDR3, the DNA is TGCGCCAGCAGACCCCTACCGGGACTAGCGGCCACCGGGGAGCTGTTTTTT.

The V and J genes are TRBV28 and TRBJ2-1, with 10 bases fitting TRBD1. With V trimmed by 5 bases and J by 5 bases, 9 bases remained unmatched. The CDR3 extends over 16 amino acids. Germline-derived CDR1 and CDR2 are MDHEN and SYDVKM. This chain's CDR3 is CASSVIDRGRNNEQFF. The CDR3, as DNA: TGTGCCAGCAGTGTAATAGACAGGGGGCGAAACAATGAGCAGTTCTTC. The full variable domain, its missing parts supplied by reference TRBV28 and TRBJ2-1, is DVKVTQSSRYLVKRTGEKVFLECVQDMDHENMFWYRQDPGLGLRLIYFSYDVKMKEKGDIPEGYSVSREKKERFSLILESASTNQTSMYLCASSVIDRGRNNEQFFGPGTRLTVL.

This chain connects TRBV4-3 to TRBJ2-3, with D unresolved. Trimming left V 5 bases short and J 2 bases short, with 11 bases between. The CDR3 runs 14 residues. The V gene's germline CDR1 is LGHNA and CDR2 YSLEER. The CDR3 protein is CASSMWRNTDTQYF. CDR3 nucleotide sequence: TGCGCCAGCAGCATGTGGCGGAACACAGATACGCAGTATTTT.

V gene TRBV29-1 combines with J gene TRBJ2-2; 9 bases match TRBD2. The V and J ends lost 4 bases and 6 bases, in that order; junction bases with no gene match: 6. This CDR3 has 14 amino acids. Germline-derived CDR1 and CDR2 are SQVTM and ANQGSEA. CDR3 sequence (DNA): TGCAGCGTTGCGGCGGGAGGGCGGCCCGGGGAGCTGTTTTTT. Residues: CSVAAGGRPGELFF.

This clone came up many times. Here the CDR3 reads CASSQGLTGELFF. Written as DNA, the CDR3 is TGTGCCAGCAGCCAAGGTCTCACCGGGGAGCTGTTTTTT. The chain links TRBV3-1 (or the pseudogene TRBV3-2) to TRBJ2-2; D is uncertain. This CDR3 contains 13 residues. Germline V CDR1 and CDR2: LGHDT, YNNKEL (reference sequence). V lost 1 base and J lost 4, with 4 bases in between.

This chain connects TRBV7-2 to TRBJ1-4; D is unclear. In germline, CDR1 is SGHTA, CDR2 FQGNSA. V was shortened by 5 bases and J by 7 bases, with 11 bases between the two germline ends. This CDR3 is 13 amino acids long. DNA of the CDR3: TGTGCCAGCAGCGATAACTTCGGTGAAAAACTGTTTTTT. It yields the protein CASSDNFGEKLFF.